Shown below are 19 T cell receptor beta chains from a single sample sequenced in a study of CD8 T cells in Susac syndrome. An amount of RNA that ranged from roughly 0.5 to 1 ug was reverse transcribed with random hexamers. TCRdb re-called the immunoSEQ multiplex PCR reads through MiXCR, storing one row per CDR3 protein. The repertoire holds some 400,000 distinct CDR3 sequences, with 85% as singletons. The sequenced sample consisted of CD8+ T cells from PBMCs. These receptors were obtained from a human donor with multiple sclerosis.

This chain uses TRBV19 with TRBJ1-5; the D is unclear. Germline V gene data show CDR1 as LNHDA and CDR2 as SQIVND (reference sequence). V lost 7 bases, J lost 7 bases, and 20 bases lay in between. The CDR3 runs to 15 residues. The CDR3 DNA is TGTGCCAGTACCCGAGATCCGCAATCATCACAGCCCCAGCATTTT. This sequence encodes CASTRDPQSSQPQHF. The full variable domain, rest sourced from reference TRBV19 and TRBJ1-5, is DGGITQSPKYLFRKEGQNVTLSCEQNLNHDAMYWYRQDPGQGLRLIYYSQIVNDFQKGDIAEGYSVSREKKESFPLTVTSAQKNPTAFYLCASTRDPQSSQPQHFGDGTRLSIL.

The chain combines TRBV6-2 or TRBV6-3 with TRBJ1-4; TRBD1 might be the D (5 bases). This CDR3 contains 14 residues. Trimming left V 5 bases short and J 4 bases short, with 11 bases between. Per germline, CDR1 MNHEY and CDR2 SVGEGT. CDR3 sequence reads: CASSQDSLNEKLFF. Written as DNA, the CDR3 is TGTGCCAGCAGTCAAGACAGCCTTAATGAAAAACTGTTTTTT.

This chain joins TRBV7-2 and TRBJ1-1; possible D gene TRBD1, 5 bases. V lost 6 bases to trimming and J lost 4 bases, with 15 bases between them. This CDR3 has 14 amino acids. Germline assignment: CDR1 SGHTA and CDR2 FQGNSA. This CDR3 is CASRQDRGITEAFF. Written as DNA, the CDR3 is TGTGCCAGCAGGCAAGACAGAGGTATCACTGAAGCTTTCTTT.

This clonotype came up a few times. The chain is built from TRBV11-2 and TRBJ2-7; D is possibly TRBD2 (5 bases). The CDR3 is 15 residues long. The germline V gene encodes CDR1 SGHAT and CDR2 FQNNGV. Trimming cost V 0 bases and J 3 bases, with 12 bases left between them. CDR3 in amino acids: CASSLEPPDYYEQYF. The CDR3 region has the DNA TGTGCCAGCAGCTTAGAGCCACCCGACTACTACGAGCAGTACTTC.

V and J are TRBV27 and TRBJ1-2, with a possible D match to TRBD1 (6 bases). V lost 0 bases to trimming and J lost 6 bases, with 11 bases between them. There are 14 residues in the CDR3. CDR1 MNHEY and CDR2 SMNVEV come from the germline V gene (reference sequence). The CDR3: CASSLSGDIHGYTF. As DNA, the CDR3 is TGTGCCAGCAGTTTATCGGGGGACATCCATGGCTACACCTTC.

The chain employs TRBV12-3 or TRBV12-4 and TRBJ2-2; a weak D match, TRBD1 (6 bases). Trimming took 1 base from V and 7 from J, leaving 10 bases between them. The CDR3 consists of 14 residues. For the CDR3, the DNA is TGTGCCAGCAGTTTAGTAGAGGGGGACGGGGAGCTGTTTTTT. Its protein product is CASSLVEGDGELFF.

The gene calls are TRBV7-9 and TRBJ1-1; D is unclear. The CDR3 totals 15 residues. Germline CDR1 is SEHNR and CDR2 is FQNEAQ (reference sequence). V gave up 4 bases and J gave up 4 bases, with 16 bases separating them. The CDR3 is CASSWEIVTVTEAFF. The CDR3 DNA is TGTGCCAGCAGCTGGGAGATTGTTACGGTCACTGAAGCTTTCTTT.

The V call is TRBV20-1, the J call TRBJ2-7; 8 nucleotides agree with TRBD1. The CDR3 is made up of 16 amino acids. Germline V lookup: CDR1 DFQATT, CDR2 SNEGSKA (reference sequence). Unmatched junction bases numbered 11, after V lost 1 base and J lost 3 bases. CDR3 loop: CSARGLDGQGYYEQYF. The CDR3 bases are TGCAGTGCTAGAGGTTTAGATGGACAGGGATACTACGAGCAGTACTTC.

The chain joins TRBV10-2 to TRBJ1-5, with 11 bases matching TRBD1. CDR1 is WSHSY and CDR2 is SAAADI in the germline V gene. Trimming at V came to 8 bases and at J to 5 bases, leaving 8 bases not matched to a gene. The length of the CDR3 is 15 residues. The CDR3 loop is CASFPGQGDDQPQHF. The CDR3, as DNA: TGCGCCAGCTTCCCGGGACAGGGGGATGATCAGCCCCAGCATTTT.

This clonotype was seen a single time. This chain uses TRBV4-1 with TRBJ2-1, with D perhaps assigned TRBD1 or TRBD2 (5 bases each). Germline V gene sequence: CDR1 MGHRA, CDR2 YSYEKL. CDR3 length: 14 amino acids. Trimming removed 4 bases from V and 10 bases from J, with 17 bases in between. In DNA, the CDR3 is TGCGCCAGCAGCCTACCCCTCGGGGCTCGCGAGCAGTTCTTC. Translation: CASSLPLGAREQFF.

The chain recombines TRBV9 with TRBJ1-2, with 8 bases lining up with TRBD1. The CDR3 length is 15 residues. Trimming removed 3 bases from V and 8 bases from J; junction bases left unmatched: 12. Germline loops: CDR1 SGDLS, CDR2 YYNGEE. Written as DNA, the CDR3 is TGTGCCAGCAGCGGGCCCGAGACAGGGGATGAAGGCTACACCTTC. Translated: CASSGPETGDEGYTF.

The V and J genes are TRBV11-2 and TRBJ1-3; 7 positions agree with TRBD1. CDR1 SGHAT and CDR2 FQNNGV come from the germline V gene. There are 18 residues in the CDR3. The junction had 13 bases not matched to a gene; V was cut back by 2 bases and J by 3 bases. CDR3 sequence (DNA): TGTGCCAGCAGCTTATGGGAGAAAAGACAGGGAGATGGAAACACCATATATTTT. Translating it yields CASSLWEKRQGDGNTIYF.

The chain carries TRBV3-1 and TRBJ2-3; D unclear. CDR3 length: 12 residues. V shed 3 bases and J shed 5 bases, with 6 bases lying between them. Per the germline V gene, CDR1 is LGHDT and CDR2 is YNNKEL (reference sequence). As DNA, the CDR3 is TGTGCCAGCAGCCAGTTAAAAGATACGCAGTATTTT. The encoded protein is CASSQLKDTQYF.

The chain joins TRBV19 to TRBJ2-7, with a tentative D call TRBD2 (5 bases). This CDR3 comprises 13 residues. Trimming removed 5 bases at V and 3 bases at J, with 11 bases between. Germline CDR1 and CDR2: LNHDA and SQIVND (reference sequence). This chain's CDR3 is CASSYGDVYEQYF. The CDR3 DNA sequence: TGTGCCAGTAGTTACGGGGATGTCTACGAGCAGTACTTC.

The chain carries TRBV3-1 and TRBJ2-6; D is perhaps TRBD2 (6 bases). Per the germline V gene, CDR1 is LGHDT and CDR2 is YNNKEL (reference sequence). The CDR3 consists of 16 residues. V was cut by 0 bases and J by 2 bases, with 8 bases left in between. CDR3 amino acids: CASSQEEGTGANVLTF. The CDR3 region has the DNA TGTGCCAGCAGCCAAGAGGAGGGTACTGGGGCCAACGTCCTGACTTTC.

Here the CDR3 reads CASSPWDSHEAFF. The CDR3 nucleotides read TGTGCCAGTAGTCCGTGGGACAGCCATGAAGCTTTCTTT. The rearrangement links TRBV19 to TRBJ1-1; 7 nucleotides align to TRBD1. Germline values: CDR1 LNHDA, CDR2 SQIVND (reference sequence). The CDR3 has 13 amino acids. The V gene end was trimmed by 5 bases and the J gene end by 7 bases; junction bases not matched to a gene: 7.

This chain connects TRBV12-3 or TRBV12-4 to TRBJ1-1; maybe TRBD1 (5 bases). The CDR3 is 13 residues long. The ends were cut back, 6 bases at V and 4 bases at J, with 12 bases in the middle. The CDR3 loop is CASRRGFGTEAFF. CDR3 coding DNA: TGTGCCAGCAGACGGGGGTTCGGCACTGAAGCTTTCTTT.

The CDR3 region is CATSSKASSSNQPQHF. CDR3 bases: TGTGCCACCAGCAGTAAGGCTTCTTCTAGCAATCAGCCCCAGCATTTT. The J gene is TRBJ1-5, the V gene TRBV15; D is unclear. This CDR3 comprises 16 residues. The germline gives CDR1 LNHNV, CDR2 YYDKDF (reference sequence). The V gene lost 3 bases and the J gene lost 0 bases, with 12 bases spanning the gap. Variable domain in full (rest from reference TRBV15 and TRBJ1-5): DAMVIQNPRYQVTQFGKPVTLSCSQTLNHNVMYWYQQKSSQAPKLLFHYYDKDFNNEADTPDNFQSRRPNTSFCFLDIRSPGLGDTAMYLCATSSKASSSNQPQHFGDGTRLSIL.

The chain carries TRBV10-3 and TRBJ2-7, with 7 bases matching TRBD1. Germline V gene lookup returns CDR1 ENHRY and CDR2 SYGVKD. Unmatched junction bases numbered 4, after V lost 1 base and J lost 1 base. This CDR3 region has 15 residues. CDR3 sequence (DNA): TGTGCCATCAGTGAGTACCGGGACAGTTCCTACGAGCAGTACTTC. This gives the protein CAISEYRDSSYEQYF.